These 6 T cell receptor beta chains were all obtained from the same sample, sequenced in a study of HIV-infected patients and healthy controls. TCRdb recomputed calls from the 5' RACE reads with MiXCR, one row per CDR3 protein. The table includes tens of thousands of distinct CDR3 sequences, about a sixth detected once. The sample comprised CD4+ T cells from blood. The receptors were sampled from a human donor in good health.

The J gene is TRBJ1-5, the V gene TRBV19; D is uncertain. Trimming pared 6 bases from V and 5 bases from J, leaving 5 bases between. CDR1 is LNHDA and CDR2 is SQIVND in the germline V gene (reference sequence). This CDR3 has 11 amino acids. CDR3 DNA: TGTGCCAGTAGCGGCTATCAGCCCCAGCATTTT. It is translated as CASSGYQPQHF.

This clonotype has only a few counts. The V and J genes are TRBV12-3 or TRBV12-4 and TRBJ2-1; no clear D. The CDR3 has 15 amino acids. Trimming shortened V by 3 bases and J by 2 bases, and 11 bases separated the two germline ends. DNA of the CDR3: TGTGCCAGCAGTTTCCAGTCCCCCGCCTACAATGAGCAGTTCTTC. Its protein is CASSFQSPAYNEQFF.

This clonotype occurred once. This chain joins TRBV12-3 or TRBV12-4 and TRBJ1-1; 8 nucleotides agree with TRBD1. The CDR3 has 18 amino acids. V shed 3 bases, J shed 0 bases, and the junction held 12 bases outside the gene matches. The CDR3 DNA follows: TGTGCCAGCAGTTTTGCAGGGGGCGGCTTCTGGATGAACACTGAAGCTTTCTTT. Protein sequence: CASSFAGGGFWMNTEAFF.

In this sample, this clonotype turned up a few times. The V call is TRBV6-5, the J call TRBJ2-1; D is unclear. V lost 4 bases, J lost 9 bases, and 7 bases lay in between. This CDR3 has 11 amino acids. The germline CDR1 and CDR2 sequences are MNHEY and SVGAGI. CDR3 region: CASSSMGEQFF. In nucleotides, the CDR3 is TGTGCCAGCAGTTCTATGGGTGAGCAGTTCTTC.

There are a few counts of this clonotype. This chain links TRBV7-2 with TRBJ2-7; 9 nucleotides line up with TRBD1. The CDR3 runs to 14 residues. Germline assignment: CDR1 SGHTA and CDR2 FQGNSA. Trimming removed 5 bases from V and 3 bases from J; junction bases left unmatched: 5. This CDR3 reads CASSGRTGDYEQYF. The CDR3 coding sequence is TGTGCCAGCAGCGGACGGACAGGGGACTACGAGCAGTACTTC.

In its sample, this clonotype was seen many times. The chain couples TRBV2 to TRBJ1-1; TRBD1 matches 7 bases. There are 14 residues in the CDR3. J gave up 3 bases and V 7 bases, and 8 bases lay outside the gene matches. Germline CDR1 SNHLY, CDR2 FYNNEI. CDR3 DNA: TGTGCCAGCAAAGGGGGCAGGGGGGACACTGAAGCTTTCTTT. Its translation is CASKGGRGDTEAFF.